These T cell receptor beta chains were read from a single sample in a study of monozygotic twins with inflammatory bowel disease. TCRdb reprocessed the 5' RACE reads, keeping one entry per CDR3 protein, no DNA. The listing contains some 160,000 distinct CDR3 sequences. Sequences were obtained from blood. The receptors originated from a human donor with ulcerative colitis or Crohn's disease, or a healthy co-twin of an affected twin (not recorded which). The CDR3 runs from the conserved cysteine through the conserved F or W.

cdr3_aa: CAISEIPVSNQPQHF
j_call: TRBJ1-5
v_call: TRBV10-3

cdr3_aa: CASSFAGAAYEQYF
j_call: TRBJ2-7
v_call: TRBV27

cdr3_aa: CAWSVFGPNTGELFF
j_call: TRBJ2-2
v_call: TRBV30

cdr3_aa: CASSLLRGPGFF
j_call: TRBJ2-1
v_call: TRBV7-9

cdr3_aa: CASSSPTSGAFTDTQYF
j_call: TRBJ2-3
v_call: TRBV5-1

cdr3_aa: CASRAGTGFRYGYTF
j_call: TRBJ1-2
v_call: TRBV5-4

cdr3_aa: CASSRDRSYEQYF
j_call: TRBJ2-7
v_call: TRBV7-9

cdr3_aa: CSTCADRVGDTQYF
j_call: TRBJ2-3
v_call: TRBV29-1

cdr3_aa: CASSWGGTGMNTEAFF
j_call: TRBJ1-1
v_call: TRBV7-9

cdr3_aa: CASSLLWRADEQFF
j_call: TRBJ2-1
v_call: TRBV5-1

cdr3_aa: CASSLAGGLQPQHF
j_call: TRBJ1-5
v_call: TRBV5-1

cdr3_aa: CSARDRVKSTEAFF
j_call: TRBJ1-1
v_call: TRBV20-1

cdr3_aa: CAIRGTSGVTGELFF
j_call: TRBJ2-2
v_call: TRBV10-3

cdr3_aa: CASRPGLAGSEQYF
j_call: TRBJ2-7
v_call: TRBV2

cdr3_aa: CASCRVQHNSPLHF
j_call: TRBJ1-6
v_call: TRBV27

cdr3_aa: CASSESRRNTEAFF
j_call: TRBJ1-1
v_call: TRBV10-2

cdr3_aa: CASSPRPRGSSYNEQFF
j_call: TRBJ2-1
v_call: TRBV7-3

cdr3_aa: CATSDTSGGTDEQFF
j_call: TRBJ2-1
v_call: TRBV24-1

cdr3_aa: CASSAPWSGETQYF
j_call: TRBJ2-5
v_call: TRBV7-9

cdr3_aa: CASSPDGASTDTQYF
j_call: TRBJ2-3
v_call: TRBV7-2

cdr3_aa: CASSFGRGQTQYF
j_call: TRBJ2-5
v_call: TRBV12-3/TRBV12-4

cdr3_aa: CASSQDHGGPYGYTF
j_call: TRBJ1-2
v_call: TRBV4-1

cdr3_aa: CASSSAGTGKVEAFF
j_call: TRBJ1-1
v_call: TRBV12-3/TRBV12-4

cdr3_aa: CASSSKRQGAYNEQFF
j_call: TRBJ2-1
v_call: TRBV5-4

cdr3_aa: CASSFGQVGNEQFF
j_call: TRBJ2-1
v_call: TRBV7-6

cdr3_aa: CASSFVNAGGENEQYF
j_call: TRBJ2-7
v_call: TRBV7-2

cdr3_aa: CAISETRGAGGIYEQYF
j_call: TRBJ2-7
v_call: TRBV10-3

cdr3_aa: CASKGGTSPDTQYF
j_call: TRBJ2-3
v_call: TRBV2

cdr3_aa: CASSRLGRGNTEAFF
j_call: TRBJ1-1
v_call: TRBV7-8

cdr3_aa: CASSYKGDYEQYF
j_call: TRBJ2-7
v_call: TRBV11-2

cdr3_aa: CASSRGTGYEQYF
j_call: TRBJ2-7
v_call: TRBV5-6

cdr3_aa: CASFPGGSYGETQYF
j_call: TRBJ2-5
v_call: TRBV5-1

cdr3_aa: CSVDDSEKLFF
j_call: TRBJ1-4
v_call: TRBV29-1

cdr3_aa: CASSLGLSGPYNEQFF
j_call: TRBJ2-1
v_call: TRBV7-6

cdr3_aa: CASSETGGRGKAFF
j_call: TRBJ1-1
v_call: TRBV6-1

cdr3_aa: CAWSPGGYGYTF
j_call: TRBJ1-2
v_call: TRBV30

cdr3_aa: CSVGHSYQETQYF
j_call: TRBJ2-5
v_call: TRBV29-1

cdr3_aa: CSAREIQLGPQETQYF
j_call: TRBJ2-5
v_call: TRBV20-1

cdr3_aa: CSARTDNTEAFF
j_call: TRBJ1-1
v_call: TRBV20-1

cdr3_aa: CASSQEFSTDTQYF
j_call: TRBJ2-3
v_call: TRBV6-4

cdr3_aa: CASTPTGTAYGYTF
j_call: TRBJ1-2
v_call: TRBV12-3/TRBV12-4

cdr3_aa: CASSPPRVPHTGNYGYTF
j_call: TRBJ1-2
v_call: TRBV6-1

cdr3_aa: CASREQGPRTGELFF
j_call: TRBJ2-2
v_call: TRBV2

cdr3_aa: CASSFRDRTYEQYF
j_call: TRBJ2-7
v_call: TRBV7-8

cdr3_aa: CASSQEAGGGQPQHF
j_call: TRBJ1-5
v_call: TRBV4-3

cdr3_aa: CASSRGLAGGQYNEQFF
j_call: TRBJ2-1
v_call: TRBV6-4

cdr3_aa: CSSSTGGNTEAFF
j_call: TRBJ1-1
v_call: TRBV20-1

cdr3_aa: CSTKRGLANTGELFF
j_call: TRBJ2-2
v_call: TRBV20-1

cdr3_aa: CASSSDLETQYF
j_call: TRBJ2-5
v_call: TRBV5-4

cdr3_aa: CASSVDREATNEKLFF
j_call: TRBJ1-4
v_call: TRBV27

cdr3_aa: CASSLRGGNRHF
j_call: TRBJ1-5
v_call: TRBV5-6